This entry lists 13 T cell receptor beta chains sequenced from one sample in a study of tissue T cells after allogeneic stem cell transplantation. TCRdb keeps only in-frame clones here, not all; method: immunoSEQ multiplex PCR. The data contain under 50,000 clones, roughly 92% of them singletons. The starting material was blood, obtained before transplantation. The source of these receptors is a woman aged 35 to 70 who later had graft-versus-host disease after an allogeneic stem cell transplant.

The chain joins TRBV19 to TRBJ2-1, with D possibly matching TRBD1 (5 bases). Trimming left V 6 bases short and J 3 bases short, with 9 bases between. The CDR3 length is 13 residues. Per the germline V gene, CDR1 is LNHDA and CDR2 is SQIVND (reference sequence). The CDR3 DNA is TGTGCCAGTAGCCGACAGATCTACAATGAGCAGTTCTTC. This sequence encodes CASSRQIYNEQFF.

V gene TRBV5-1 combines with J gene TRBJ2-7, with 12 bases aligning to TRBD2. The V gene's germline CDR1 is SGHRS and CDR2 YFSETQ. J lost 3 bases, V lost 4 bases, and 2 bases had no gene match. This CDR3 region has 14 residues. CDR3 loop: CASSRTSGDYEQYF. Here the CDR3 DNA reads TGCGCCAGCAGCCGGACTAGCGGGGACTACGAGCAGTACTTC.

The rearrangement joins TRBV2 to TRBJ2-1, with D perhaps being TRBD1 or TRBD2 (5 bases each). Trimming removed 4 bases at V and 9 bases at J, with 10 bases between. CDR1 and CDR2 from the germline V gene are SNHLY and FYNNEI. CDR3 size: 12 residues. CDR3 sequence: CASSGPGAEQFF. CDR3 DNA: TGTGCCAGCAGTGGCCCCGGGGCTGAGCAGTTCTTC.

The chain has TRBV9 and TRBJ1-2; the match to TRBD1 covers 7 bases. The CDR3 loop spans 13 amino acids. J was trimmed by 8 bases and V by 4 bases; bases with no gene match: 8. Germline V lookup: CDR1 SGDLS, CDR2 YYNGEE. In nucleotides, the CDR3 is TGTGCCAGCAGCCCCGACAGGGCGGGCGGCTACACCTTC. It specifies CASSPDRAGGYTF.

The V and J genes are TRBV7-2 and TRBJ2-1; perhaps TRBD1 as D (5 bases). Germline V lookup: CDR1 SGHTA, CDR2 FQGNSA. The V end lost 5 bases, the J end lost 0 bases, and 11 bases lay between the germline ends. The CDR3 is 15 residues long. CDR3 in amino acids: CASSPRTSSYNEQFF. The CDR3 DNA sequence: TGTGCCAGCAGCCCCCGGACAAGCTCCTACAATGAGCAGTTCTTC.

CDR3 region: CASSLGPEGHTEAFF. As DNA, the CDR3 is TGTGCCAGCAGCTTGGGGCCTGAGGGGCACACTGAAGCTTTCTTT. V gene TRBV7-2 combines with J gene TRBJ1-1; TRBD1 might be the D (5 bases). Germline-derived CDR1 and CDR2 are SGHTA and FQGNSA. The CDR3 runs 15 residues. The V end was cut by 3 bases, the J end by 3 bases, with 14 bases between.

V usage is TRBV12-3 or TRBV12-4 and J usage is TRBJ2-5; D possibly matches TRBD1 or TRBD2 (5 bases each). V was cut by 6 bases and J by 5 bases, with 7 bases left in between. The CDR3 runs 11 residues. CDR3 region: CASSRGETQYF. CDR3 bases: TGTGCCAGCAGCCGGGGCGAGACCCAGTACTTC.

The chain carries TRBV12-3 or TRBV12-4 and TRBJ2-1; D possibly uses TRBD1 or TRBD2 (5 bases each). The CDR3 runs to 13 residues. Trimming removed 8 bases at V and 14 bases at J, with 22 bases between. The CDR3 is CASGTHGVGIEFF. CDR3 in DNA: TGTGCCAGCGGGACCCATGGTGTGGGCATAGAGTTCTTC.

The genes are TRBV3-1 (or the pseudogene TRBV3-2) and TRBJ2-3; D not certain. The CDR3 totals 14 residues. Deletions cut 0 bases from V and 2 bases from J, with 6 bases between. The germline CDR1 and CDR2 sequences are LGHDT and YNNKEL (reference sequence). This CDR3 is CASSQELITDTQYF. The CDR3 nucleotides are TGTGCCAGCAGCCAAGAGCTCATCACAGATACGCAGTATTTT.

The genes are TRBV7-3 and TRBJ2-1, with D possibly being TRBD2 (6 bases). Trimming left V 5 bases short and J 11 bases short, with 13 bases between. Per the germline V gene, CDR1 is SGHTA and CDR2 is FQGTGA. The CDR3 is made up of 12 amino acids. The CDR3 DNA follows: TGTGCCAGCAGCGACCGGGACTTGCAGCAGTTCTTC. It yields the protein CASSDRDLQQFF.

This rearrangement joins TRBV7-2 to TRBJ1-1; unclear D gene. The CDR3 length is 11 residues. The germline V gene encodes CDR1 SGHTA and CDR2 FQGNSA. The V and J ends lost 7 bases and 0 bases respectively, with 3 bases between them. As DNA, the CDR3 is TGTGCCAGCATGATGAACACTGAAGCTTTCTTT. It specifies CASMMNTEAFF.

The chain is built from TRBV30 and TRBJ2-3; possible D gene TRBD1, 6 bases. This CDR3 comprises 15 residues. The V gene's germline CDR1 is GTSNPN and CDR2 SVGIG (reference sequence). Trimming shortened V by 1 base and J by 1 base, and 12 bases separated the two germline ends. CDR3 nucleotides: TGTGCCTGGAGTGGGCAGGGGTCGCGCACAGATACGCAGTATTTT. Translated: CAWSGQGSRTDTQYF.

The chain uses TRBV19 and TRBJ1-1, with a tentative D call TRBD1 (5 bases). Per the germline V gene, CDR1 is LNHDA and CDR2 is SQIVND (reference sequence). V lost 5 bases and J lost 7, with 17 bases in between. CDR3 length equals 14 residues. The CDR3 nucleotides read TGTGCCAGTAGTCTAGTGGGGGGGACCGATGAAGCTTTCTTT. Translated: CASSLVGGTDEAFF.